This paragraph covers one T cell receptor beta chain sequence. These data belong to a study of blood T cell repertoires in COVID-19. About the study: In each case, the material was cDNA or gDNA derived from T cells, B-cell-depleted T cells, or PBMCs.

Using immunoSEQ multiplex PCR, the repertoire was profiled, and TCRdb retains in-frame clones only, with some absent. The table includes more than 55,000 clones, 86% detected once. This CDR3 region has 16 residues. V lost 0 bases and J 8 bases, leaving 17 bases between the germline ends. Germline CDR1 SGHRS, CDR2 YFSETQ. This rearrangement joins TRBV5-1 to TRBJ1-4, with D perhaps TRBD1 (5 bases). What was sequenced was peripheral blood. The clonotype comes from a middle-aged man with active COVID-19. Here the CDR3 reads CASSLGAIRVEEKLFF. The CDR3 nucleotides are TGCGCCAGCAGCTTGGGGGCGATCAGGGTTGAAGAAAAACTGTTTTTT. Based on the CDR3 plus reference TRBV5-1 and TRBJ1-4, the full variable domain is KAGVTQTPRYLIKTRGQQVTLSCSPISGHRSVSWYQQTPGQGLQFLFEYFSETQRNKGNFPGRFSGRQFSNSRSEMNVSTLELGDSALYLCASSLGAIRVEEKLFFGSGTQLSVL.